This T cell receptor beta chain was identified in a study of shared clonotypes between healthy human individuals. Study information: Three CD4 naive, three CD4 memory, two CD8 naive and one CD8 memory plate were used per donor. General study points: It was expected that sequencing depth would affect clonotype sharing among donors. What limited the represented genetic and exposure-history diversity was the small number of donors.

This CDR3 spans 11 amino acids. Per the germline V gene, CDR1 is DFQATT and CDR2 is SNEGSKA (reference sequence). Trimming took 2 bases from V and 4 from J, leaving 5 bases between them. In regard to this clone: Antigen specificity is unknown. Other DNA sequences in this specimen translate into the identical CDR3.

Everyone who donated was a Caucasian adult who lived in Nashville, Tennessee. Data came from immunoSEQ multiplex PCR; TCRdb stores just in-frame clones and leaves some out. The repertoire holds about 2.3 million clones, approximately 93% seen once, with about 0.39% in the top ten. The sequence derives from a man aged 18 to 30 in good health. Some clones in this sample may be carry-over from other donors' samples. The material sequenced was naive CD4+ T cells from PBMCs. Subset reported: CD45RA+ positively selected. V usage is TRBV20-1 and J usage is TRBJ2-5; D call uncertain. CDR3 protein: CSARLVETQYF. In DNA form, the CDR3 reads TGCAGTGCTAGACTAGTAGAGACCCAGTACTTC.